One sample yielded the 10 T cell receptor beta chains listed below, sequenced in a study of blood T cell repertoires in COVID-19 (dated by TCRdb to 2020 to 2022). Libraries were made using the immunoSEQ multiplex PCR assay. What TCRdb holds here is the immuneACCESS table cut down to in-frame rearrangements. Part of the clones is not present; checked against another copy, under half of the missing clones reflect an unresolved V gene, and the others are unexplained. The sample contains about 250,000 clones, 86% of them found a single time. The ten largest make up 15% to 19% of the sample. Sequencing was performed on PBMCs or T cells enriched from blood (not recorded which). The receptors here all came from a man aged 18 to 29 who had recovered from COVID-19.

The V and J genes are TRBV5-1 and TRBJ2-3; TRBD1 agrees at 9 bases. This CDR3 has 15 residues. After removal of 0 bases from V and 5 bases from J, the junction contained 4 bases not matched to a gene. CDR1 SGHRS and CDR2 YFSETQ come from the germline V gene. The CDR3 sequence: CASSLGRTGEDTQYF. The CDR3 coding sequence is TGCGCCAGCAGCTTGGGGAGGACAGGGGAAGATACGCAGTATTTT.

This clone has a count of ten or more. The chain combines TRBV19 with TRBJ1-2; D unclear. CDR1 and CDR2 from the germline V gene are LNHDA and SQIVND (reference sequence). The germline V and J ends were trimmed by 2 bases and 3 bases, with 7 bases remaining between them. This CDR3 has 13 amino acids. CDR3 DNA sequence: TGTGCCAGTAGTATATTCGGGGACTATGGCTACACCTTC. It yields the protein CASSIFGDYGYTF.

The chain couples TRBV29-1 to TRBJ2-7, with D possibly being TRBD1 (5 bases). The CDR3 sequence is 13 residues long. The V gene's germline CDR1 is SQVTM and CDR2 ANQGSEA. V was clipped by 5 bases and J by 2 bases, with 13 bases between them. The CDR3 sequence: CSVQDTGPYEQYF. The CDR3 DNA sequence: TGCAGCGTTCAGGACACAGGACCCTACGAGCAGTACTTC.

This chain joins TRBV7-2 and TRBJ1-1; no clear D gene. V was clipped by 3 bases and J by 7 bases, with 9 bases between them. CDR1 is SGHTA, CDR2 FQGNSA, per germline. The CDR3 has 12 residues. The CDR3 bases are TGTGCCAGCAGCTTTATGGGGAGTGAAGCTTTCTTT. It translates to CASSFMGSEAFF.

V gene TRBV6-5 combines with J gene TRBJ1-5; D possibly corresponds to TRBD1 (5 bases). CDR3 size: 13 residues. The V end lost 6 bases, the J end lost 3 bases, and 9 bases lay between the germline ends. Germline-derived CDR1 and CDR2 are MNHEY and SVGAGI. The CDR3 loop reads CASSSGTNQPQHF. CDR3 DNA: TGTGCCAGCAGCAGCGGGACCAATCAGCCCCAGCATTTT.

The chain employs TRBV19 and TRBJ2-1; D call uncertain. The V gene's germline CDR1 is LNHDA and CDR2 SQIVND (reference sequence). This CDR3 comprises 16 residues. Deletions cut 2 bases from V and 4 bases from J, with 15 bases between. CDR3 region: CASSILHRLKYNEQFF. CDR3 DNA: TGTGCCAGTAGTATATTACACCGATTGAAATACAATGAGCAGTTCTTC.

V is TRBV9 and J is TRBJ2-5; TRBD2 matches 11 bases. The V and J ends lost 0 bases and 1 base, in that order; junction bases with no gene match: 2. The CDR3 spans 16 residues. Germline CDR1 is SGDLS and CDR2 is YYNGEE. The CDR3 here is CASSVGSGGAQETQYF. The CDR3 region has the DNA TGTGCCAGCAGCGTAGGTAGCGGGGGGGCCCAAGAGACCCAGTACTTC.

The CDR3 spells CASSMGHTDTQYF. The CDR3 nucleotides read TGTGCCAGCAGTATGGGCCACACAGATACGCAGTATTTT. The rearrangement links TRBV6-4 to TRBJ2-3; no definite D call. Germline V gene lookup returns CDR1 MRHNA and CDR2 SNTAGT. This CDR3 contains 13 residues. Trimming cost V 5 bases and J 2 bases, with 8 bases left between them.

This clone has a single count. The chain couples TRBV2 to TRBJ2-2, with a tentative D call TRBD2 (7 bases). The germline gives CDR1 SNHLY, CDR2 FYNNEI. This CDR3 has 14 residues. Trimming took off 8 bases at V and 5 bases at J, with 15 bases between the two ends. The chain's CDR3 is CASGHREGTGELFF. In DNA form, the CDR3 reads TGTGCCAGCGGGCACAGGGAGGGTACCGGGGAGCTGTTTTTT.

This sequence joins TRBV10-3 and TRBJ1-4, with TRBD1 as a possible D gene (6 bases). Germline V gives CDR1 ENHRY, CDR2 SYGVKD. The CDR3 totals 15 residues. The V end was cut by 2 bases, the J end by 8 bases, with 15 bases between. The CDR3 here is CAISEVAGVLEKLFF. The CDR3 region has the DNA TGTGCCATCAGTGAGGTAGCAGGGGTATTAGAAAAACTGTTTTTT.